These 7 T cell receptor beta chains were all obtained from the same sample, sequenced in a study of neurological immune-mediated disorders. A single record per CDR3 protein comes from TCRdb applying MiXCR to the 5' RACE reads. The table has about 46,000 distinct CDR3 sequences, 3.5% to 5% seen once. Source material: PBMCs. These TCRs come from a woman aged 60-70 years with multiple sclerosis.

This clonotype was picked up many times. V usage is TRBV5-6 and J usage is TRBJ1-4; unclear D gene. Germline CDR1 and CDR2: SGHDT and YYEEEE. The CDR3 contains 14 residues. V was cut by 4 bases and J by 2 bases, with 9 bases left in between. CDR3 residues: CASSGGSTNEKLFF. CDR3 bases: TGTGCCAGCAGCGGAGGGTCGACTAATGAAAAACTGTTTTTT.

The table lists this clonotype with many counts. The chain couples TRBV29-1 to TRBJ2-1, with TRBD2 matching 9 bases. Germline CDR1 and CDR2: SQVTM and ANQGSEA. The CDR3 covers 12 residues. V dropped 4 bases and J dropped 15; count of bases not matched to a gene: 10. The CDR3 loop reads CSVGGVAGVSFF. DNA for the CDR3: TGCAGCGTTGGAGGAGTAGCGGGAGTTTCGTTCTTC.

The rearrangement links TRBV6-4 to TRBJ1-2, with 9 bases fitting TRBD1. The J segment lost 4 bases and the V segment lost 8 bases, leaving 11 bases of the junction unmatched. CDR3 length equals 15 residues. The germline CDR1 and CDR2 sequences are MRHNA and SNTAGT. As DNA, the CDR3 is TGTGCCAGCTCCCCGGGACAGGGTTTGACCTATGGCTACACCTTC. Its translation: CASSPGQGLTYGYTF.

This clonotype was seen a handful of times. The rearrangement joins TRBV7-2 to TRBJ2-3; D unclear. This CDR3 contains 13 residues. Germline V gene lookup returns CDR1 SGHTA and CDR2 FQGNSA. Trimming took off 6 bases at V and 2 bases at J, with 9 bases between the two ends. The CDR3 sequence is CASSLPPTDTQYF. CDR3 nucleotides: TGTGCCAGCAGTTTGCCCCCCACAGATACGCAGTATTTT.

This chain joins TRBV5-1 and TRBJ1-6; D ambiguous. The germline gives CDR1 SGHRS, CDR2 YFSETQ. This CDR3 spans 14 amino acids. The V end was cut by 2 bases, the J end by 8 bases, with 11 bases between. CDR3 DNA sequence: TGCGCCAGCAGCTTTAAGGGAATGGATTCACCCCTCCACTTT. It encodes CASSFKGMDSPLHF.

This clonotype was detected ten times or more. The CDR3 DNA is TGCGCCAGCAGCTTGCGAAGGGGTCGTGGCTACACCTTC. Protein product: CASSLRRGRGYTF. This chain joins TRBV5-1 and TRBJ1-2; D perhaps matches TRBD1 (5 bases). Per the germline V gene, CDR1 is SGHRS and CDR2 is YFSETQ. The CDR3 sequence is 13 residues long. Trimming left V 1 base short and J 7 bases short, with 11 bases between.

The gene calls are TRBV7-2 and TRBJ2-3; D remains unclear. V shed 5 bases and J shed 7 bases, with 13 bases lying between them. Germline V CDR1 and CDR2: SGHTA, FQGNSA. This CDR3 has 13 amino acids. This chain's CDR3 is CASSLGPAHTQYF. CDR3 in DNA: TGTGCCAGCAGCCTAGGACCCGCACATACGCAGTATTTT.